This T cell receptor beta chain was sequenced in a study of blood T cell repertoires in COVID-19. About the research overall: Sources were T cells, B-cell-depleted T cells, or PBMCs; the material itself was cDNA or gDNA.

The repertoire was sequenced with immunoSEQ multiplex PCR; TCRdb's copy has only in-frame clones and lacks some. The repertoire consists of about 340,000 clones, with 88% occurring once and the leading ten covering about 6.7%. The CDR3 length is 15 residues. The V gene's germline CDR1 is MGHRA and CDR2 YSYEKL. Trimming took 0 bases from V and 4 from J; bases not matched to a gene: 3. V gene TRBV4-1 combines with J gene TRBJ2-1, with 7 bases aligning to TRBD2. The sequence came from a woman aged 70 to 79 with COVID-19, enrolled during active disease. The sequenced sample was peripheral blood. The CDR3 loop is CASSQDGLVYNEQFF. As DNA, the CDR3 is TGCGCCAGCAGCCAAGATGGACTAGTGTACAATGAGCAGTTCTTC.